In this sample, the clone carrying this TCR beta chain turned up once. Its antigen is as yet unknown. The data were taken from a study of cytotoxic CD8 clonotypes in ibrutinib-treated CLL. Findings of the study overall: Baseline values of clonality outstripped age-matched healthy donors and followed circulating CD8+ T-cell counts.

V lost 4 bases and J lost 5; bases outside the gene matches: 1. CDR3 length: 14 amino acids. CDR1 is SGHAT and CDR2 is FQNNGV in the germline V gene. Only in-frame clones appear in the TCRdb table, and some are missing; sequencing was by immunoSEQ multiplex PCR. The top ten hold roughly 2% of the sample, which has under 200,000 clones, 81% seen once. This TCR was recovered from a human donor with chronic lymphocytic leukemia. The chain has TRBV11-2 and TRBJ2-3; TRBD2 matches 12 bases. Sequencing used PBMCs, obtained after 12 months of ibrutinib treatment. CDR3 residues: CASSSTSGGDTQYF. In DNA form, the CDR3 reads TGTGCCAGCAGCTCGACTAGCGGGGGAGATACGCAGTATTTT.